These 27 T cell receptor beta chains were sequenced from one sample in a study of T cells in Graves' hyperthyroidism and ophthalmopathy. RNA transcripts served as the template for amplifying TCR beta CDR3 regions. Researchers ran a first-round RT-PCR on the TCR CDR3 using the HTBI primer set. A single record per CDR3 protein comes from TCRdb applying MiXCR to the multiplex PCR reads. Of about 420,000 distinct CDR3 sequences in the sample, 15% to 19% are singletons; the top ten hold over 12%. The sample taken for sequencing was blood. The receptors stem from a woman between 18 and 29 years old with Graves' hyperthyroidism.

Ten or more counts support this clonotype. The chain carries TRBV29-1 and TRBJ1-1, with a possible D match to TRBD1 (5 bases). Trimming cost V 8 bases and J 12 bases, with 31 bases left between them. CDR1 is SQVTM and CDR2 is ANQGSEA in the germline V gene. The length of the CDR3 is 15 residues. CDR3 residues: CSISAPVGDSGMTFF. In DNA, the CDR3 is TGCAGCATCTCCGCCCCCGTAGGGGATAGCGGTATGACTTTCTTT.

The V and J genes are TRBV7-2 and TRBJ1-1, with a possible D match to TRBD1 (6 bases). Deletions cut 3 bases from V and 11 bases from J, with 25 bases between. The CDR3 is made up of 16 amino acids. CDR1 and CDR2 from the germline V gene are SGHTA and FQGNSA. The DNA for the CDR3 is TGTGCCAGCAGCTTCCGTGGAGGGGGATCGGGAATTGCGGCTTTCTTT. Protein product: CASSFRGGGSGIAAFF.

V and J are TRBV20-1 and TRBJ2-3, with 9 bases aligning to TRBD1. Germline trimming cut 5 bases from V and 2 bases from J; bases unmatched to any gene: 8. In germline, CDR1 is DFQATT, CDR2 SNEGSKA (reference sequence). The CDR3 totals 15 residues. The CDR3 protein is CSAPPGTGITDTQYF. CDR3 nucleotides: TGCAGTGCTCCCCCAGGGACAGGGATCACAGATACGCAGTATTTT.

V and J are TRBV19 and TRBJ2-1, with 8 bases lining up with TRBD1. The V segment lost 6 bases and the J segment 3 bases; nucleotides outside the gene matches: 10. Germline V gives CDR1 LNHDA, CDR2 SQIVND (reference sequence). The CDR3 loop spans 16 amino acids. CDR3 in DNA: TGTGCCAGTAGCATCCAGGGGGCGCGGGGCTACAATGAGCAGTTCTTC. Residues: CASSIQGARGYNEQFF.

Ten or more counts support this clonotype. The chain has TRBV20-1 and TRBJ1-3; 11 bases are shared with TRBD1. Trimming at V came to 6 bases and at J to 4 bases, leaving 5 bases not matched to a gene. Germline CDR1 DFQATT, CDR2 SNEGSKA (reference sequence). The CDR3 is made up of 14 amino acids. The CDR3 sequence is CSARWDRGGNTIYF. The CDR3 DNA sequence: TGCAGTGCCAGATGGGACAGGGGGGGAAACACCATATATTTT.

This clonotype was counted at least ten times. This chain joins TRBV7-2 and TRBJ2-1; the match to TRBD2 covers 7 bases. The CDR3 is made up of 13 amino acids. From germline, CDR1 is SGHTA and CDR2 FQGNSA. Germline trimming cut 1 base from V and 12 bases from J; bases unmatched to any gene: 6. The chain's CDR3 is CASSLVGGTWQFF. Written as DNA, the CDR3 is TGTGCCAGCAGCTTAGTCGGGGGGACTTGGCAGTTCTTC.

This clonotype occurred a few times. The chain couples TRBV10-3 to TRBJ1-3; weak D call: TRBD1 (6 bases). Per the germline V gene, CDR1 is ENHRY and CDR2 is SYGVKD. This CDR3 spans 14 amino acids. V lost 6 bases and J 2 bases, leaving 11 bases between the germline ends. The CDR3 DNA sequence: TGTGCCATCAGCCCAGGGGTGGCTGGAAACACCATATATTTT. Translation gives CAISPGVAGNTIYF.

This clonotype has only a few counts. The chain is built from TRBV6-1 and TRBJ2-1, with D tentatively TRBD2 (6 bases). Looked up from germline, CDR1 is MNHNS and CDR2 is SASEGT. This CDR3 region has 16 residues. V was pared by 6 bases and J by 0 bases, with 15 bases between. This chain's CDR3 is CASSFTGTGSYNEQFF. In nucleotides, the CDR3 is TGTGCCAGCAGCTTTACCGGGACTGGCTCCTACAATGAGCAGTTCTTC.

This clonotype was seen many times. J is TRBJ2-1 and V is TRBV27; 9 positions agree with TRBD2. The length of the CDR3 is 17 residues. The V gene end was trimmed by 0 bases and the J gene end by 8 bases; junction bases not matched to a gene: 11. Germline V gene lookup returns CDR1 MNHEY and CDR2 SMNVEV (reference sequence). The CDR3 nucleotides are TGTGCCAGCAGTTTATCGAGGGGTAGCGGGAGTAAATATGAGCAGTTCTTC. Amino acid sequence: CASSLSRGSGSKYEQFF.

This clonotype was seen at least ten times. The chain joins TRBV6-5 to TRBJ1-2; 10 nucleotides align to TRBD1. The CDR3 loop spans 13 amino acids. V shed 2 bases and J 6 bases; nucleotides not matched to a gene: 0. CDR1 and CDR2 (germline): MNHEY, SVGAGI. Here the CDR3 reads CASSYGQGDGYTF. In DNA form, the CDR3 reads TGTGCCAGCAGTTACGGACAGGGGGATGGCTACACCTTC.

The rearrangement joins TRBV9 to TRBJ2-5; D gene unclear. Germline V gene lookup returns CDR1 SGDLS and CDR2 YYNGEE. CDR3 length: 13 amino acids. V dropped 1 base and J dropped 5 bases, with 9 bases sitting between them. Written as DNA, the CDR3 is TGTGCCAGCAGCGTACTGGGTACCGAGACCCAGTACTTC. It is translated as CASSVLGTETQYF.

This clonotype was counted many times. The chain couples TRBV2 to TRBJ2-1; 7 nucleotides agree with TRBD2. After removal of 6 bases from V and 3 bases from J, the junction contained 14 bases not matched to a gene. The CDR3 runs 17 residues. Germline values: CDR1 SNHLY, CDR2 FYNNEI. CDR3 region: CASRSREGLRLYNEQFF. The DNA for the CDR3 is TGTGCCAGCAGGTCGAGGGAGGGACTTCGCCTCTACAATGAGCAGTTCTTC.

In this sample, this clonotype turned up many times. This chain uses TRBV12-3 or TRBV12-4 with TRBJ1-1; no clear D. This CDR3 is built from 13 residues. The germline V and J ends were trimmed by 3 bases and 0 bases, with 5 bases remaining between them. The CDR3 spells CASSFVMNTEAFF. In nucleotides, the CDR3 is TGTGCCAGCAGTTTCGTAATGAACACTGAAGCTTTCTTT.

V usage is TRBV13 and J usage is TRBJ2-1, with 8 bases fitting TRBD2. With V trimmed by 10 bases and J by 6 bases, 11 bases remained unmatched. Germline V gene lookup returns CDR1 PRHDT and CDR2 FYEKMQ (reference sequence). The CDR3 is 14 amino acids. The CDR3 DNA reads as TGTGCCATAATACGTCGGGGGGGCGGCAATGAGCAGTTCTTC. Translation: CAIIRRGGGNEQFF.

The V call is TRBV5-1, the J call TRBJ2-5; D perhaps matches TRBD1 (6 bases). V shed 2 bases and J shed 1 base, with 18 bases lying between them. CDR1 is SGHRS, CDR2 YFSETQ, per germline. The CDR3 length is 17 residues. CDR3 protein: CASSFYWIGDIQETQYF. CDR3 DNA: TGCGCCAGCAGCTTCTATTGGATTGGGGACATCCAAGAGACCCAGTACTTC. Variable domain in full (rest from reference TRBV5-1 and TRBJ2-5): KAGVTQTPRYLIKTRGQQVTLSCSPISGHRSVSWYQQTPGQGLQFLFEYFSETQRNKGNFPGRFSGRQFSNSRSEMNVSTLELGDSALYLCASSFYWIGDIQETQYFGPGTRLLVL.

V gene TRBV6-1 combines with J gene TRBJ2-1; TRBD1 matches 9 bases. Per germline, CDR1 MNHNS and CDR2 SASEGT. The ends lost 5 bases at V and 9 bases at J; junction bases unmatched: 14. The CDR3 consists of 16 residues. The CDR3 bases are TGTGCCAGCAGTCCGACAGGGGGAGTTCGACCCAGTGAGCAGTTCTTC. This codes for CASSPTGGVRPSEQFF.

Turning to this clonotype: This sequence may be a read error, since a much larger clone differs from it by one base. This chain uses TRBV7-9 with TRBJ2-3; 7 nucleotides agree with TRBD2. The CDR3 sequence is 16 residues long. CDR1 is SEHNR and CDR2 is FQNEAQ in the germline V gene (reference sequence). J gave up 3 bases and V 4 bases, and 10 bases lay outside the gene matches. The DNA of the CDR3 is TGTGCCAGCAGCTCAGTGGGCGGGAGCGGAACAGATACGCAGTATTTT. It encodes CASSSVGGSGTDTQYF. The full variable domain, its missing parts supplied by reference TRBV7-9 and TRBJ2-3, is DTGVSQNPRHKITKRGQNVTFRCDPISEHNRLYWYRQTLGQGPEFLTYFQNEAQLEKSRLLSDRFSAERPKGSFSTLEIQRTEQGDSAMYLCASSSVGGSGTDTQYFGPGTRLTVL.

This clonotype occurred a few times. The chain joins TRBV6-1 to TRBJ2-1; tentative D call: TRBD2 (5 bases). The CDR3 has 16 amino acids. CDR1 and CDR2 (germline): MNHNS, SASEGT. Trimming removed 3 bases at V and 5 bases at J, with 17 bases between. The DNA for the CDR3 is TGTGCCAGCAGTGACTTGCGGGCACGGACCAACAATGAGCAGTTCTTC. Translation gives CASSDLRARTNNEQFF.

This clonotype has a count of ten or more. The rearrangement links TRBV5-1 to TRBJ1-2; D is unresolved. The V gene lost 4 bases and the J gene lost 6 bases, with 13 bases spanning the gap. Germline V gene lookup returns CDR1 SGHRS and CDR2 YFSETQ. The CDR3 has 13 amino acids. CDR3 nucleotides: TGCGCCAGCAGCCCGACACCGCCAAATGGCTACACCTTC. It specifies CASSPTPPNGYTF.

This clonotype was seen only a few times. CDR3 coding DNA: TGTGCCAGCAGCTTGGCCCACGGGACACACTATGGCTACACCTTC. Translating it yields CASSLAHGTHYGYTF. The chain joins TRBV11-1 to TRBJ1-2; D perhaps matches TRBD1 (6 bases). The ends were cut back, 3 bases at V and 3 bases at J, with 14 bases in the middle. Germline CDR1 reads SGHAT; CDR2 reads FQDESV (reference sequence). This CDR3 region has 15 residues.

V gene TRBV20-1 combines with J gene TRBJ2-1; TRBD2 agrees at 9 bases. CDR3 size: 15 residues. Germline lookup yields CDR1 DFQATT and CDR2 SNEGSKA (reference sequence). V lost 5 bases to trimming and J lost 0 bases; unmatched junction nucleotides: 5. In nucleotides, the CDR3 is TGCAGTGCTCTTTTAGCGGGAGCCTCCTACAATGAGCAGTTCTTC. Translating gives CSALLAGASYNEQFF.

V and J are TRBV4-3 and TRBJ1-2; the match to TRBD1 covers 9 bases. V lost 1 base and J lost 8; bases outside the gene matches: 8. The CDR3 has 15 residues. Germline V CDR1 and CDR2: LGHNA, YSLEER. The CDR3 DNA sequence: TGCGCCAGCAGCCAAGTGAGACAGGGGGTAAAGGGCTACACCTTC. Its protein is CASSQVRQGVKGYTF.

Ten or more counts support this clonotype. V gene TRBV2 combines with J gene TRBJ1-4, with 8 bases aligning to TRBD1. V lost 5 bases to trimming and J lost 8 bases; unmatched junction nucleotides: 10. The germline gives CDR1 SNHLY, CDR2 FYNNEI. CDR3 length equals 15 residues. Here the CDR3 DNA reads TGTGCCAGCAGTTCCACAGGGGGGGATTGGGAAAAACTGTTTTTT. Amino acids: CASSSTGGDWEKLFF.

This clonotype was detected ten times or more. This chain uses TRBV10-1 with TRBJ2-3; 11 bases are a match to TRBD2. Losses at the gene ends were 5 bases for V and 7 bases for J; bases not matched to a gene: 8. CDR1 is WNHNN and CDR2 is SYGVQD in the germline V gene (reference sequence). The CDR3 has 15 amino acids. CDR3 nucleotide sequence: TGCGCCAGCAGTACTGGACTAGCGGGTGGGAATACGCAGTATTTT. Translated: CASSTGLAGGNTQYF.

V usage is TRBV6-1 and J usage is TRBJ2-6; D gene ambiguous. The ends were cut back, 5 bases at V and 4 bases at J, with 24 bases in the middle. This CDR3 contains 19 residues. Looked up from germline, CDR1 is MNHNS and CDR2 is SASEGT. CDR3 region: CASSLPTSLLEFGANVLTF. The CDR3 DNA reads as TGTGCCAGCAGTCTACCGACCTCCCTTCTAGAGTTCGGGGCCAACGTCCTGACTTTC.

This clonotype was seen repeatedly, ten times or more. The chain is built from TRBV20-1 and TRBJ1-5; 9 bases are a match to TRBD1. The germline V gene has CDR1 DFQATT and CDR2 SNEGSKA (reference sequence). After removal of 0 bases from V and 1 base from J, the junction contained 13 bases not matched to a gene. The CDR3 has 19 amino acids. CDR3 bases: TGCAGTGCTAGAGAAATAGCCCCGGACAGGGGCTCAAGCAATCAGCCCCAGCATTTT. It encodes CSAREIAPDRGSSNQPQHF.

This clonotype was detected many times. The chain uses TRBV3-1 and TRBJ1-1; 7 nucleotides align to TRBD1. Germline V lookup: CDR1 LGHDT, CDR2 YNNKEL (reference sequence). This CDR3 contains 14 residues. After removal of 3 bases from V and 5 bases from J, the junction contained 6 bases not matched to a gene. This chain's CDR3 is CASSQTGRGTEAFF. The DNA of the CDR3 is TGTGCCAGCAGCCAGACAGGGAGGGGGACTGAAGCTTTCTTT. The entire variable domain, with the rest obtained from reference TRBV3-1 and TRBJ1-1, is as follows: DTAVSQTPKYLVTQMGNDKSIKCEQNLGHDTMYWYKQDSKKFLKIMFSYNNKELIINETVPNRFSPKSPDKAHLNLHINSLELGDSAVYFCASSQTGRGTEAFFGQGTRLTVV.